Reported below is one T cell receptor beta chain. The source of the sample is a study of T cells in narcolepsy. The CDR3 contains 15 residues. Germline CDR1 is MGHRA and CDR2 is YSYEKL. The germline V and J ends were trimmed by 8 bases and 0 bases, with 16 bases remaining between them. Using immunoSEQ multiplex PCR, the repertoire was profiled, and TCRdb retains in-frame clones only, with some absent. The table has roughly 38,000 clones, approximately 85% seen once. Material for sequencing was CD45RA- memory CD4+ T cells from PBMCs. This TCR was recovered from a human donor with narcolepsy. V gene TRBV4-1 combines with J gene TRBJ1-1; D is possibly TRBD1 (5 bases). This chain's CDR3 is CASLFRQTLNTEAFF. Here the CDR3 DNA reads TGCGCCAGCCTCTTCCGACAGACCTTGAACACTGAAGCTTTCTTT.